The 16 T cell receptor beta chains listed next were all sequenced from one sample in a study of T cell responses to AZD1222 COVID-19 vaccine. Profiled with immunoSEQ multiplex PCR; TCRdb holds only in-frame clones, not every one. This sample carries around 120,000 clones, roughly 90% of them seen once, and the ten largest clones take 14%. This specimen was peripheral blood, taken on day 0 of AZD1222 vaccination. All receptors derive from an adult in good health.

In regard to this clone: This sample includes further DNA sequences coding for the same CDR3. The V gene is TRBV27, the J gene TRBJ1-5; D might be TRBD1 (5 bases). Trimming left V 1 base short and J 1 base short, with 5 bases between. The CDR3 length is 14 residues. CDR1 is MNHEY and CDR2 is SMNVEV in the germline V gene (reference sequence). The CDR3 sequence is CASSLWGSNQPQHF. The DNA of the CDR3 is TGTGCCAGCAGTTTATGGGGGAGCAATCAGCCCCAGCATTTT.

The chain joins TRBV12-3 or TRBV12-4 to TRBJ1-2; D not resolved. Trimming removed 6 bases from V and 2 bases from J, with 10 bases in between. The CDR3 sequence is 13 residues long. CDR3 loop: CASSKGLNYGYTF. The CDR3 coding sequence is TGTGCCAGCAGCAAAGGACTCAACTATGGCTACACCTTC.

This chain joins TRBV2 and TRBJ1-2; D is uncertain. The CDR3 runs to 12 residues. Trimming cost V 7 bases and J 6 bases, with 12 bases left between them. The germline gives CDR1 SNHLY, CDR2 FYNNEI. CDR3 DNA: TGTGCCAGCATCAAGGGCTTCCATGGCTACACCTTC. This codes for CASIKGFHGYTF.

This clone was seen once. The chain couples TRBV9 to TRBJ1-1; the match to TRBD1 covers 8 bases. The CDR3 covers 15 residues. The germline V gene has CDR1 SGDLS and CDR2 YYNGEE. With 0 bases clipped from V and 2 bases from J, the junction kept 3 bases outside the gene matches. CDR3 in amino acids: CASSVGQGANTEAFF. CDR3 nucleotides: TGTGCCAGCAGCGTAGGGCAGGGGGCTAACACTGAAGCTTTCTTT.

The rearrangement links TRBV28 to TRBJ1-5; possible D gene TRBD1, 5 bases. Trimming pared 6 bases from V and 7 bases from J, leaving 10 bases between. The V gene's germline CDR1 is MDHEN and CDR2 SYDVKM. This CDR3 is 12 amino acids long. As DNA, the CDR3 is TGTGCCAGCAGGGTGCAGGGACAGCCCCAGCATTTT. Protein: CASRVQGQPQHF. The variable domain in full, with the rest retrieved from reference TRBV28 and TRBJ1-5, is DVKVTQSSRYLVKRTGEKVFLECVQDMDHENMFWYRQDPGLGLRLIYFSYDVKMKEKGDIPEGYSVSREKKERFSLILESASTNQTSMYLCASRVQGQPQHFGDGTRLSIL.

This clone was counted a few times. The chain uses TRBV6-4 and TRBJ2-2, with D perhaps TRBD2 (5 bases). V lost 3 bases and J 5 bases, leaving 7 bases between the germline ends. This CDR3 is 13 amino acids long. Germline V gene sequence: CDR1 MRHNA, CDR2 SNTAGT. The CDR3 coding sequence is TGTGCCAGCAGTGAGTCGGGGACCGGGGAGCTGTTTTTT. This codes for CASSESGTGELFF.

The chain carries TRBV3-1 (or the pseudogene TRBV3-2) and TRBJ2-7; a weak D match, TRBD2 (6 bases). Trimming shortened V by 5 bases and J by 3 bases, and 11 bases separated the two germline ends. Germline CDR1 and CDR2: LGHDT and YNNKEL (reference sequence). The CDR3 is 13 amino acids. The CDR3 spells CASSEGLNYEQYF. The CDR3 DNA follows: TGTGCCAGCAGCGAGGGACTGAACTACGAGCAGTACTTC.

This chain connects TRBV5-6 to TRBJ1-1, with TRBD1 matching over 8 bases. CDR3 length: 15 amino acids. Trimming took 4 bases from V and 5 from J; bases not matched to a gene: 10. Looked up from germline, CDR1 is SGHDT and CDR2 is YYEEEE. CDR3 region: CASSLGQGLTTEAFF. The DNA of the CDR3 is TGTGCCAGCAGCCTAGGACAGGGTCTTACAACTGAAGCTTTCTTT.

The chain has TRBV28 and TRBJ1-4; D unresolved. V lost 4 bases, J lost 6 bases, and 12 bases lay in between. This CDR3 is 14 amino acids long. Germline-derived CDR1 and CDR2 are MDHEN and SYDVKM. The CDR3: CASSSPTPDEKLFF. The CDR3, as DNA: TGTGCCAGCAGTTCCCCGACTCCGGATGAAAAACTGTTTTTT.

The chain has TRBV27 and TRBJ1-1; TRBD1 is a possible D gene (5 bases). From germline, CDR1 is MNHEY and CDR2 SMNVEV (reference sequence). The CDR3 sequence is 14 residues long. The V and J ends lost 6 bases and 1 base respectively, with 12 bases between them. CDR3 region: CASSFNTGNTEAFF. The CDR3 DNA reads TGTGCCAGCAGCTTCAATACAGGGAACACTGAAGCTTTCTTT.

The V and J genes are TRBV4-1 and TRBJ1-5; D remains ambiguous. Germline CDR1 reads MGHRA; CDR2 reads YSYEKL. The CDR3 loop spans 15 amino acids. Trimming removed 0 bases at V and 0 bases at J, with 6 bases between. CDR3 sequence: CASSQDWISNQPQHF. The DNA for the CDR3 is TGCGCCAGCAGCCAAGATTGGATTAGCAATCAGCCCCAGCATTTT.

Written as DNA, the CDR3 is TGTGCCAGTACCCCACCGGACAGGGGCCACTATGGCTACACCTTC. Amino acid sequence: CASTPPDRGHYGYTF. The chain uses TRBV19 and TRBJ1-2; 9 bases are shared with TRBD1. This CDR3 is 15 amino acids long. J was trimmed by 3 bases and V by 7 bases; bases with no gene match: 9. Germline V gene data show CDR1 as LNHDA and CDR2 as SQIVND (reference sequence). The full variable domain, its missing parts supplied by reference TRBV19 and TRBJ1-2, is DGGITQSPKYLFRKEGQNVTLSCEQNLNHDAMYWYRQDPGQGLRLIYYSQIVNDFQKGDIAEGYSVSREKKESFPLTVTSAQKNPTAFYLCASTPPDRGHYGYTFGSGTRLTVV.

This clone was counted once. The chain has TRBV12-3 or TRBV12-4 and TRBJ2-1; no reliable D call. V was shortened by 1 base and J by 7 bases, with 8 bases between the two germline ends. This CDR3 has 13 amino acids. CDR3 amino acids: CASSLGDENEQFF. In DNA form, the CDR3 reads TGTGCCAGCAGTTTAGGAGACGAGAATGAGCAGTTCTTC.

The chain recombines TRBV9 with TRBJ1-3, with unresolved D. CDR3 length equals 13 residues. Germline V gene data show CDR1 as SGDLS and CDR2 as YYNGEE. V was trimmed by 0 bases and J by 3 bases, leaving 4 bases between them. The CDR3 DNA follows: TGTGCCAGCAGCGTAGGCGGTGGAAACACCATATATTTT. This translates into CASSVGGGNTIYF.

The chain combines TRBV5-1 with TRBJ1-1; D gene uncertain. With 0 bases removed from V and 1 base from J, the gap between germline ends came to 7 bases. From germline, CDR1 is SGHRS and CDR2 YFSETQ. The CDR3 loop spans 14 amino acids. Here the CDR3 reads CASSLDKENTEAFF. In DNA form, the CDR3 reads TGCGCCAGCAGCTTGGATAAGGAGAACACTGAAGCTTTCTTT.

The chain links TRBV28 to TRBJ1-2; 8 bases agree with TRBD1. The CDR3 extends over 15 amino acids. Germline V gives CDR1 MDHEN, CDR2 SYDVKM. V shed 3 bases and J 7 bases; nucleotides not matched to a gene: 10. The CDR3 protein is CASSFNPDRVGGYTF. CDR3 DNA sequence: TGTGCCAGCAGTTTTAACCCGGACAGGGTAGGTGGCTACACCTTC.